The source of this T cell receptor (beta chain) is a study of blood T cell repertoires in COVID-19. This CDR3 comprises 16 residues. Trimming pared 1 base from V and 4 bases from J, leaving 19 bases between. CDR1 SQVTM and CDR2 ANQGSEA come from the germline V gene. How the authors handled the data: Reference gene primer amplification gave nucleated cell count estimates. Libraries were prepared by immunoSEQ multiplex PCR; TCRdb keeps only in-frame clonotypes and omits some of them. The DNA gave D and trimming, while V, J and clone size come from that table. The profile covers about 59,000 clones, with 70% to 85% appearing a single time and approximately 3.8% taken by the ten largest.

This TCR derives from a man aged 55 to 70 with acute or convalescent COVID-19. Sequenced sample: peripheral blood. This chain joins TRBV29-1 and TRBJ1-1, with a possible D match to TRBD1 (5 bases). The CDR3 bases are TGCAGCGTTGAAGGTTGGGGGGTCGCAGGCGGCACTGAAGCTTTCTTT. Residues: CSVEGWGVAGGTEAFF.